A selection of T cell receptor beta chains follows, all from one sample in a study of CD8 T cells in ankylosing spondylitis. TCRdb redid the calling of the 5' RACE reads with MiXCR, one entry per CDR3 protein. In the table there are about 200,000 distinct CDR3 sequences, under 30% of which are singletons. The specimen was blood, either unsorted or a sorted T cell fraction (not recorded which). The receptors were gathered from a male donor with ankylosing spondylitis or in good health (not recorded which). Both conserved end residues are part of each CDR3. The D gene is left open where the match is weak. The size of a clone is reported for some rows only, either as once, few or many, or as a class for expanded clones.

TRBJ1-1,TRBD1,TRBV20-1,many,TGCAGCTCCGGGACAGGGGGACGGGTCACTGAAGCTTTCTTT,CSSGTGGRVTEAFF
TRBJ2-1,NA,TRBV19,few,TGTGCCAGTACCAAACGGTCGCAACAGAGGCAGTTCTTC,CASTKRSQQRQFF
TRBJ1-1,NA,TRBV5-1,few,TGCGCCAGCAGGCCCCGGGAGAACACTGAAGCTTTCTTT,CASRPRENTEAFF
TRBJ2-7,NA,TRBV29-1,many,TGCAGCGTTGCGGTTGATCTCGCAGGTCCCTACGAGCAGTACTTC,CSVAVDLAGPYEQYF
TRBJ2-3,TRBD2,TRBV5-1,few,TGCGCCAGCAGCAAGGGGACTAGCGGGAGACTAGGCACAGATACGCAGTATTTT,CASSKGTSGRLGTDTQYF
TRBJ1-3,TRBD1,TRBV12-3/TRBV12-4,NA,TGTGCCAGCAGGGGGACAGGGTACTCTGGAAACACCATATATTTT,CASRGTGYSGNTIYF
TRBJ2-2,NA,TRBV5-1,many,TGCGCCAGCAGCTTGACGCAGAGCACCGGGGAGCTGTTTTTT,CASSLTQSTGELFF
TRBJ2-7,NA,TRBV4-2,NA,TGTGCCAGCTCTAGTGAACACTACGAGCAGTACTTC,CASSSEHYEQYF
TRBJ2-5,NA,TRBV6-1,few,TGTGCCAGCAGCGGCAGGGAGTACCAAGAGACCCAGTACTTC,CASSGREYQETQYF
TRBJ2-3,NA,TRBV20-1,NA,TGCAGTGCTAGAGATCTGGGGAGCACAGATACGCAGTATTTT,CSARDLGSTDTQYF
TRBJ2-5,TRBD2,TRBV6-5,NA,TGTGCCAGCAGTTACTCCGGACTAGCGGGAGTCGAGACCCAGTACTTC,CASSYSGLAGVETQYF
TRBJ2-1,NA,TRBV4-1,NA,TGCGCCAGCAGCCGCACTGATAGCGGCAATGAGCAGTTCTTC,CASSRTDSGNEQFF
TRBJ1-6,NA,TRBV15,NA,TGTGCCACCAGCAGAGAGCTGAGTGGGGCGGGGTCACCCCTCCACTTT,CATSRELSGAGSPLHF
TRBJ2-7,NA,TRBV12-3/TRBV12-4,NA,TGTGCCAGCACCCTTGAGGGCTTCGAGCAGTACTTC,CASTLEGFEQYF
TRBJ2-7,TRBD2,TRBV4-2,many,TGTGCCAGCAGCCTCCTAGTGGGGCTAGCGGCCCACGAGCAGTACTTC,CASSLLVGLAAHEQYF
TRBJ2-7,NA,TRBV7-2,many,TGTGCCAGCAGCTTAGAGGTCTCCTACGAGCAGTACTTC,CASSLEVSYEQYF
TRBJ2-3,NA,TRBV12-5,NA,TGTGCTAGTGGTTTGTTTTCGATTGGACAGCCTTCTAGCGGAGCTGGGGATACGCAGTATTTT,CASGLFSIGQPSSGAGDTQYF
TRBJ1-6,NA,TRBV7-2,NA,TGTGCCAGCAGCCTCGCGGGGACCGACGTCCAATCACCCCTCCACTTT,CASSLAGTDVQSPLHF
TRBJ2-1,NA,TRBV12-3/TRBV12-4,few,TGTGCCAGCAGGTCTAGCTACAATGAGCAGTTCTTC,CASRSSYNEQFF
TRBJ2-7,TRBD2,TRBV18,many,TGTGCCAGCTCAGCTAGGGAGGGGCGGGAGTACGACGAGCAGTACTTC,CASSAREGREYDEQYF
TRBJ2-7,NA,TRBV29-1,NA,TGCAGCGCGTGGGTGTCGGGACTCCACGAGCAGTACTTC,CSAWVSGLHEQYF
TRBJ1-3,NA,TRBV20-1,NA,TGCAGTGCACAGAGCTCTGGAAACACCATATATTTT,CSAQSSGNTIYF
TRBJ2-3,TRBD2,TRBV5-4,many,TGTGCCAGCAGCCACCCTGGGCTAGCGGGAGGGACAGATACGCAGTATTTT,CASSHPGLAGGTDTQYF
TRBJ1-4,NA,TRBV6-1,NA,TGTGCCAGCAGTACCTCACTCCGAGGGGCTGAAAAACTGTTTTTT,CASSTSLRGAEKLFF
TRBJ2-7,TRBD1,TRBV12-5,many,TGTGCTAGTGGTTTGGTACAGGGACAGGATACCTCCTACGAGCAGTACTTC,CASGLVQGQDTSYEQYF
TRBJ2-7,NA,TRBV29-1,NA,TGCAGCGTTGAACTAGGGGGGGACGAGCAGTACTTC,CSVELGGDEQYF
TRBJ2-7,NA,TRBV20-1,NA,TGCAGTGCTAGGGACCACACCTACGAGCAGTACTTC,CSARDHTYEQYF
TRBJ2-1,TRBD2,TRBV24-1,many,TGTGCCACCAGTGGCAGCGGGAGGGCCTACAATGAGCAGTTCTTC,CATSGSGRAYNEQFF
TRBJ2-7,NA,TRBV5-1,NA,TGCGCCAGCAGCCCTCTGGCAGGGAAAGACTACGAGCAGTACTTC,CASSPLAGKDYEQYF
TRBJ2-7,NA,TRBV7-2,many,TGTGCCAGCAGCTTGACGGCGGTTAGCTCCTACGAGCAGTACTTC,CASSLTAVSSYEQYF
TRBJ1-6,TRBD1,TRBV28,many,TGTGCCAGCAGTTTATACAGGGGGCATCAGAATTCACCCCTCCACTTT,CASSLYRGHQNSPLHF
TRBJ2-2,NA,TRBV7-6,few,TGTGCCAGCAGCCCAAAGCTTACAGGGGAGCTGTTTTTT,CASSPKLTGELFF
TRBJ2-5,NA,TRBV29-1,few,TGCAGCGTTAGGGGGGCTGGGGAGACCCAGTACTTC,CSVRGAGETQYF
TRBJ2-1,TRBD2,TRBV9,many,TGTGCCAGCAGCGTAGTGGGGGAGGGTGAGCAGTTCTTC,CASSVVGEGEQFF
TRBJ1-6,TRBD1,TRBV27,many,TGTGCCAGCAGTTTATCGTTGAGGGGGCGGGATGGCCCCCTCCACTTT,CASSLSLRGRDGPLHF
TRBJ2-7,TRBD1,TRBV5-1,NA,TGCGCCAGCAGAAATTCCGGGACAGGGGTCAGCGAGCAGTACTTC,CASRNSGTGVSEQYF
TRBJ2-2,NA,TRBV6-1,NA,TGTGCCAGCAGACCAGGACAGCCGGGAATGGGGGAGCTGTTTTTT,CASRPGQPGMGELFF
TRBJ2-5,NA,TRBV20-1,many,TGCAGTGCTAGCGCCTACGGGGCCTGGGAGACCCAGTACTTC,CSASAYGAWETQYF
TRBJ2-3,TRBD2,TRBV27,many,TGTGCCAGCAGTCTCCACGGGACTAGCGGGAGGACAGATACGCAGTATTTT,CASSLHGTSGRTDTQYF
TRBJ2-1,NA,TRBV25-1,NA,TGTGCCAGCGTTGACTACAATGAGCAGTTCTTC,CASVDYNEQFF
TRBJ2-3,NA,TRBV7-3,NA,TGTGCCAGCAGCACTGGACTGGCAGATACGCAGTATTTT,CASSTGLADTQYF
TRBJ2-1,NA,TRBV7-3,NA,TGTGCCAGCAGCTTATCCCCGAACAACTACAATGAGCAGTTCTTC,CASSLSPNNYNEQFF
TRBJ2-1,NA,TRBV29-1,few,TGCAGCGCCAATACGGGACTCATAAATGAGCAGTTCTTC,CSANTGLINEQFF
TRBJ1-2,NA,TRBV14,many,TGTGCCAGCAGCCCCAAACAGGGTTACGGCTATGGCTACACCTTC,CASSPKQGYGYGYTF
TRBJ2-7,TRBD1,TRBV20-1,many,TGCAGTGCGAATCCCGGGACAGGGGGCGACGAGCAGTACTTC,CSANPGTGGDEQYF
TRBJ1-2,NA,TRBV12-3/TRBV12-4,few,TGTGCCAGCACCCGAGAAGGGGTGGGGGGCTACACCTTC,CASTREGVGGYTF
TRBJ2-7,TRBD2,TRBV6-1,NA,TGTGCCAGCAGTAAAGCGGGAGGGGTCTACGAGCAGTACTTC,CASSKAGGVYEQYF
TRBJ1-1,TRBD1,TRBV12-3/TRBV12-4,many,TGTGCCAGCAGTCAACCGGGACAGGGGCGGACTGAAGCTTTCTTT,CASSQPGQGRTEAFF
TRBJ2-5,TRBD2,TRBV2,NA,TGTGCCAGCAGGCGCTCTAGCGGGATGAGACAAGAGACCCAGTACTTC,CASRRSSGMRQETQYF
TRBJ2-1,TRBD2,TRBV12-3/TRBV12-4,NA,TGTGCCAGCACCCAAACCAGCGGGAACTACAATGAGCAGTTCTTC,CASTQTSGNYNEQFF
TRBJ2-2,TRBD2,TRBV7-2,many,TGTGCCAGCAGCCCCCGGGTAGCGGGAGTAATCGCCGGGGAGCTGTTTTTT,CASSPRVAGVIAGELFF
TRBJ2-7,NA,TRBV6-5,NA,TGTGCCAGCAGTTACTCGAAAGTCAGGGCCCACGAGCAGTACTTC,CASSYSKVRAHEQYF
TRBJ1-2,NA,TRBV6-1,NA,TGTGCCAGCAGTGAAGATGGAGGGCAGCTCAATGGCTACACCTTC,CASSEDGGQLNGYTF